This T cell receptor (beta chain) came from a study of breast tumors, draining lymph nodes, adjacent tissues. Study findings and constraints: Luminal-like breast cancer showed significantly higher tumor–nontumor repertoire similarity than basal-like. Tumors had less TCR diversity than lymph nodes, more than nontumor tissue. The lymph node origin of tumor T cells was framed as consistent with a hypothesis, not demonstrated. The data were judged consistent with most tumor T cells coming from lymph node and expanding in tumor.

Via MiXCR, TCRdb re-called the multiplex PCR reads, giving one row per CDR3 protein. In the table there are around 230,000 distinct CDR3 sequences, roughly 30% of which are singletons. The CDR3 sequence is 16 residues long. V lost 5 bases and J lost 8, with 21 bases in between. CDR1 and CDR2 (germline): MNHEY, SVGAGI. Axillary draining lymph nodes of breast cancer patients supplied the node samples. In this sample, this clonotype turned up many times. The antigen is not known. Sequencing input: axillary lymph node tissue. V usage is TRBV6-5 and J usage is TRBJ2-2; D is tentatively TRBD1 or TRBD2 (5 bases each). The clonotype comes from a female donor with breast cancer. Some clones in this sample may be carry-over from other donors' samples. The CDR3 loop is CASSPAAGTLRGELFF. CDR3 DNA sequence: TGTGCCAGCAGTCCCGCGGCAGGGACCCTACGTGGGGAGCTGTTTTTT.